Here is one T cell receptor (beta chain) with its context. Some clones are missing from TCRdb's copy, which holds only in-frame ones; the method was immunoSEQ multiplex PCR. The repertoire holds under 250,000 clones, with around 90% as singletons. This record belongs to a study of blood T cell repertoires in COVID-19. There are 15 residues in the CDR3. Trimming removed 4 bases from V and 9 bases from J; junction bases left unmatched: 9. Germline V lookup: CDR1 SGHTA, CDR2 FQGNSA. The sample taken for sequencing was peripheral blood. The sequence came from a man in his 60s who had recovered from COVID-19. The chain has TRBV7-2 and TRBJ2-1, with TRBD1 matching 10 bases. The CDR3 nucleotides are TGTGCCAGCAGCTGGAGACAGGGGGCGCAAGGTGAGCAGTTCTTC. Amino acids: CASSWRQGAQGEQFF. Combining the CDR3 with reference TRBV7-2 and TRBJ2-1 gives the whole variable domain GAGVSQSPSNKVTEKGKDVELRCDPISGHTALYWYRQSLGQGLEFLIYFQGNSAPDKSGLPSDRFSAERTGGSVSTLTIQRTQQEDSAVYLCASSWRQGAQGEQFFGPGTRLTVL.